This TCR beta chain was recovered during a study of T cell repertoires in cytomegalovirus infection. Study at large: CMV infection and matching HLA type were both indicated by public TCR beta signatures.

A note on this clonotype: Its antigen is currently unknown. At one end, the junction sequence differs from germline, possibly due to a read error.

One entry per CDR3 protein, called by TCRdb with MiXCR from the reads. This table has around 740,000 distinct CDR3 sequences, 35% to 45% appearing once. Notes on the study in general: CMV-specific TCR beta clonotypes restricted by HLA-C dominated the ex vivo response. Cumulative public TCR beta family frequency identified carriers of CMV plus the relevant HLA.

This sequence originates from a human donor in good health (CMV status not recorded). Some clones in this sample may be carry-over from other donors' samples. Material: PBMCs.

CDR3 in DNA: TGTGCCAGAAGTTCCCCCTCGGCTACCTATTTCTACACCTTC. Encoded protein: CARSSPSATYFYTF. This chain connects TRBV28 to TRBJ1-2; D is unclear. The germline gives CDR1 MDHEN, CDR2 SYDVKM. CDR3 size: 14 residues.